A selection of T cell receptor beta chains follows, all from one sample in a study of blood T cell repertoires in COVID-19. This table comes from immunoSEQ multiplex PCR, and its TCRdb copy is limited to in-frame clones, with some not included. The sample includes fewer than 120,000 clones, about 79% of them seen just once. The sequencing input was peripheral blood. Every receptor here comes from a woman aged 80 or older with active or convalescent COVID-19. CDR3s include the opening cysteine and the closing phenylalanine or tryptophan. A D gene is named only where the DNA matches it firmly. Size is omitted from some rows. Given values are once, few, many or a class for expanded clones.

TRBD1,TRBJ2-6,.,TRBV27,TGTGCCAGCAGTTTTCGGGACAGGGGGCAATTGGGGGCCAACGTCCTGACTTTC,CASSFRDRGQLGANVLTF
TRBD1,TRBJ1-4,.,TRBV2,TGTGCCAGCAGTGTTGAGGGACAGGGGATTGGAAAACTGTTTTTT,CASSVEGQGIGKLFF
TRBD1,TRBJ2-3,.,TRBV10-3,TGTGCCATCAGTGCGGACAGGAGCACAGATACGCAGTATTTT,CAISADRSTDTQYF
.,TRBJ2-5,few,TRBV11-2,TGTGCCAGCAGCGTGGGGCCAAACCAAGAGACCCAGTACTTC,CASSVGPNQETQYF
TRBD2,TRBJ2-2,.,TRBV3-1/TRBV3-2,TGTGCCAGCAGCCAAGATCGGGCGCGTAGCGGGACAACCGGGGAGCTGTTTTTT,CASSQDRARSGTTGELFF
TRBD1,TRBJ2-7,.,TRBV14,TGTGCCAGCAGCCCTACAGGGGGAAGGGGGCTCGAGCAGTACTTC,CASSPTGGRGLEQYF
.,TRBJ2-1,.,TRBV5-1,TGCGCCAGCAGCTTGACCAGCGCCACGAAACACAATGAGCAGTTCTTC,CASSLTSATKHNEQFF
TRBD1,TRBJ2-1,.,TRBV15,TGTGCCACCAGCACTAGACAGGGGGCCACCTACAATGAGCAGTTCTTC,CATSTRQGATYNEQFF
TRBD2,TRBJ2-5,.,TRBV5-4,TGTGCCAGCAGTTTGACCTCGGGCGGGAGACAAGAGACCCAGTACTTC,CASSLTSGGRQETQYF
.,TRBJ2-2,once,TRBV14,TGTGCCAGCAGCCAAGTTCGTGGAGCGAACACCGGGGAGCTGTTTTTT,CASSQVRGANTGELFF
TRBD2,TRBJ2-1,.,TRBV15,TGTGCCACCAGCAACCGACTAGCGGGATTAAGGGGGGATGAGCAGTTCTTC,CATSNRLAGLRGDEQFF
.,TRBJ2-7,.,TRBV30,TGTGCCTGGAGTGTAGGCGGGACGGCGGTATCCTACGAGCAGTACTTC,CAWSVGGTAVSYEQYF
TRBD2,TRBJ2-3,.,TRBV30,TGTGCCTGGAGGACCTGGCGGGAGGGCGTAGATACGCAGTATTTT,CAWRTWREGVDTQYF
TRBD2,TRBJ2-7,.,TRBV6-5,TGTGCCAGCAGTTTCTGGACTAGCGGGTTCTCCTACGAGCAGTACTTC,CASSFWTSGFSYEQYF
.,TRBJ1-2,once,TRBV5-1,TGCGCCAGCAGCTTGGATCCGGGATTCTATTATGGCTACACCTTC,CASSLDPGFYYGYTF
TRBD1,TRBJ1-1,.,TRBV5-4,TGTGCCAGCAGCTTGGCCGGGGGGGACAGTGAAGCTTTCTTT,CASSLAGGDSEAFF
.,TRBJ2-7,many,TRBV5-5,TGTGCCAGCAGCTTCGGACTGGTCGGATACGAGCAGTACTTC,CASSFGLVGYEQYF
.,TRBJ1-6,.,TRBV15,TGTGCCACCAGCAGAGATTCGGTTTCACCCCTCCACTTT,CATSRDSVSPLHF
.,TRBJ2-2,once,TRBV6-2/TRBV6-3,TGTGCCAGCAGTTACAGGGAGAGAGGTTGGGAGCTGTTTTTT,CASSYRERGWELFF
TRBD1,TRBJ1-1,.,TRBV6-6,TGTGCCAGCAGTTTTGGTACAGGGGGCCTGTGGGCTGAAGCTTTCTTT,CASSFGTGGLWAEAFF
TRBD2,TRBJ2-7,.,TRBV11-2,TGTGCCAGCAGCTTCTCTAGCGGGAGTTACGAGCAGTACTTC,CASSFSSGSYEQYF
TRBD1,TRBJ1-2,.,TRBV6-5,TGTGCCAGCAGTCCAGGGGGTTCCAACTATGGCTACACCTTC,CASSPGGSNYGYTF
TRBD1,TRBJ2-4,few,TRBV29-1,TGCAGCGTCGTCCCGGGACAGGGTCAGGGCATTCAGTACTTC,CSVVPGQGQGIQYF
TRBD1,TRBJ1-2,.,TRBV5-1,TGCGCCAGCAGCCCCGACCCGGACAGGGCTGGCTACACCTTC,CASSPDPDRAGYTF
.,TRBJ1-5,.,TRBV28,TGTGCCAGCAGTTTATACAGAAGCAATCAGCCCCAGCATTTT,CASSLYRSNQPQHF
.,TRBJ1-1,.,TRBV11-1,TGTGCCAGCAGCTTCCGACCGGGACATTCGAACACTGAAGCTTTCTTT,CASSFRPGHSNTEAFF
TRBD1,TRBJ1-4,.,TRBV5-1,TGCGCCAGCAGCGTCCGGGACAGTGGAGAAAAACTGTTTTTT,CASSVRDSGEKLFF
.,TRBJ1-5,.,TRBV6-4,TGTGCCAGCAGTGACTCGATTGGCCTTACGATGAGCAATCAGCCCCAGCATTTT,CASSDSIGLTMSNQPQHF
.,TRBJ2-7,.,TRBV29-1,TGCAGCGTTGTCCTAGCTAGCGAGCAGTACTTC,CSVVLASEQYF
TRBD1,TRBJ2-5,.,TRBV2,TGTGCCAGCTATGTTTACTCCGGGACAGGGCGTATCGAGACCCAGTACTTC,CASYVYSGTGRIETQYF
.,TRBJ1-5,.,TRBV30,TGTGCCTGGAGTGTACCCAGGCTCCACTCGTCCCAGCATTTT,CAWSVPRLHSSQHF
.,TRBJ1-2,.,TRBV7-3,TGTGCCAGCAGCCTCGGGGCTAACTATGGCTACACCTTC,CASSLGANYGYTF
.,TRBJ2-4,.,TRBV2,TGTGCCAGCACAGGTGGGATAGCGCTAGCCAAAAACATTCAGTACTTC,CASTGGIALAKNIQYF
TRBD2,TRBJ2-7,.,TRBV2,TGTGCCAGCAGCCTTAGACTAGCGGGAGTGTACGAGCAGTACTTC,CASSLRLAGVYEQYF
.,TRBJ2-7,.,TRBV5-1,TGCGCCAGCAGCTTGGCCGAGGGTCCCTCCTACGAGCAGTACTTC,CASSLAEGPSYEQYF
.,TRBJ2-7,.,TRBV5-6,TGTGCCAGCAGCTTTAGCGGTACCCGAGTGTACTTC,CASSFSGTRVYF
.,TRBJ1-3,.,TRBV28,TGTGCCAGCAGTTTATTAAGGTTCGGCGGGGATGGAAACACCATATATTTT,CASSLLRFGGDGNTIYF
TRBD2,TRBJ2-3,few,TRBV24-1,TGTGCCACCAGTGAAGGGAGGGCCGGGGATACGCAGTATTTT,CATSEGRAGDTQYF
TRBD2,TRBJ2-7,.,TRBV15,TGTGCCACCAGCAGTGGGACTAGCGGGAGCTACGAGCAGTACTTC,CATSSGTSGSYEQYF
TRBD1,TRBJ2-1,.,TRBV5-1,TGCGCCAGCAGCCCGACAGGGGCCGGGTACAATGAGCAGTTCTTC,CASSPTGAGYNEQFF
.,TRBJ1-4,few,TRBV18,TGTGCCAGCTCACCACTCTCAGGGCATGAAAAACTGTTTTTT,CASSPLSGHEKLFF
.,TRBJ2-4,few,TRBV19,TGTGCAAGTTCTGGGGCAGATAAAAACATTCAGTACTTC,CASSGADKNIQYF
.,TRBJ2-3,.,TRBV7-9,TGTGCCAGCAGCTTATCCCGCCTGTCCGTGCTAGCGTCCACAGATACGCAGTATTTT,CASSLSRLSVLASTDTQYF
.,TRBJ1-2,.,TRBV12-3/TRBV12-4,TGTGCCAGCAGTCTACAGACTAACTATGGCTACACCTTC,CASSLQTNYGYTF
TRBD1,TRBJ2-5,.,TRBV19,TGTGCCAGTAGTGGTCTTGGGACAGCCAGCGAGACCCAGTACTTC,CASSGLGTASETQYF
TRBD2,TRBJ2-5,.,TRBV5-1,TGCGCCAGCAGCTTGTCACTAGCGGCCCAAGAGACCCAGTACTTC,CASSLSLAAQETQYF
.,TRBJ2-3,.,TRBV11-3,TGTGCCAGCAGCTTAGGCCTAGGACAGCTGGCTAGCACAGATACGCAGTATTTT,CASSLGLGQLASTDTQYF
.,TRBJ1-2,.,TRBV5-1,TGCGCCAGCAGTTACGAGGGTGGCTACACCTTC,CASSYEGGYTF
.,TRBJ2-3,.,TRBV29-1,TGCAGCGTTGAAAGCGCTTACTCGGGAGATACGCAGTATTTT,CSVESAYSGDTQYF